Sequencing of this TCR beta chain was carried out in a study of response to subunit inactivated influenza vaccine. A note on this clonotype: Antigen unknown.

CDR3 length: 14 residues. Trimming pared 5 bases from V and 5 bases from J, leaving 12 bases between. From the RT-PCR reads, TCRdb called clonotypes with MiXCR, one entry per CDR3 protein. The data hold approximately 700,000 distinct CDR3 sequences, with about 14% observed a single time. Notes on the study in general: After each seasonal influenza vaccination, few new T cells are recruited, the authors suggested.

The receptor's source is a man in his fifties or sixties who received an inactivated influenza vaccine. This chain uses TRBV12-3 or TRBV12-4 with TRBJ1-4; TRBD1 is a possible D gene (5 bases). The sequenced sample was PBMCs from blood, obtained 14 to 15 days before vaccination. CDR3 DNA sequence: TGTGCCAGCAGTGGGACTGTTAGCAATGAAAAACTGTTTTTT. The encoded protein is CASSGTVSNEKLFF.